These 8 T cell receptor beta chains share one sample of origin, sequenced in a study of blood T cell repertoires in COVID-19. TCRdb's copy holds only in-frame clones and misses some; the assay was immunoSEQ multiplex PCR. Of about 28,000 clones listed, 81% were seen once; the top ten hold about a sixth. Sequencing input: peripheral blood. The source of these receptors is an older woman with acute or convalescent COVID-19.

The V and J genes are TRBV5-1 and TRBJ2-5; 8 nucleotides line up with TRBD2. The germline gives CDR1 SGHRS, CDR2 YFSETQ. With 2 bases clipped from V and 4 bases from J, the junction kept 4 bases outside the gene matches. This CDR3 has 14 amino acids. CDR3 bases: TGCGCCAGCAGCTTAGGACTAGCTGGAGAGACCCAGTACTTC. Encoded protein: CASSLGLAGETQYF.

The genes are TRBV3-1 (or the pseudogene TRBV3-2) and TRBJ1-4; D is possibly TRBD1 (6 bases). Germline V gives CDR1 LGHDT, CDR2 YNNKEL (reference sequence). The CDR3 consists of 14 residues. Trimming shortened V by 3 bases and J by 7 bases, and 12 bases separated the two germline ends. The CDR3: CASSHRGPGEKLFF. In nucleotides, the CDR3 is TGTGCCAGCAGCCACAGGGGCCCTGGTGAAAAACTGTTTTTT.

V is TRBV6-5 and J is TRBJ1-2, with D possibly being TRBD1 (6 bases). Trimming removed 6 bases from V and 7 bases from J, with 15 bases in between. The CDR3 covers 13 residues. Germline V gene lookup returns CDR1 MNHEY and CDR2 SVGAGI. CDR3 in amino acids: CASRPQGTIGYTF. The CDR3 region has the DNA TGTGCCAGCAGACCACAGGGAACTATTGGCTACACCTTC.

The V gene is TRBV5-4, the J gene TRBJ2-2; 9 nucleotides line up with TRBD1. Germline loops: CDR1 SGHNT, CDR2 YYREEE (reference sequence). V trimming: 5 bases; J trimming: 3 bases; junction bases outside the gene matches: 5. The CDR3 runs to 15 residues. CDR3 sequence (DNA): TGTGCCAGCAGTTCTGGACAGGGGTACACCGGGGAGCTGTTTTTT. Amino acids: CASSSGQGYTGELFF. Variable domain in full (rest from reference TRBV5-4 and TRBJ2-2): ETGVTQSPTHLIKTRGQQVTLRCSSQSGHNTVSWYQQALGQGPQFIFQYYREEENGRGNFPPRFSGLQFPNYSSELNVNALELDDSALYLCASSSGQGYTGELFFGEGSRLTVL.

The DNA of the CDR3 is TGCGCCAGCCGGGCCGCCTCAGGGAAATCGGCCGGGGAGCTGTTTTTT. It codes for CASRAASGKSAGELFF. The chain is built from TRBV4-1 and TRBJ2-2; a possible D gene is TRBD1 (5 bases). The V gene lost 8 bases and the J gene lost 6 bases, with 22 bases spanning the gap. In germline, CDR1 is MGHRA, CDR2 YSYEKL. The CDR3 length is 16 residues.

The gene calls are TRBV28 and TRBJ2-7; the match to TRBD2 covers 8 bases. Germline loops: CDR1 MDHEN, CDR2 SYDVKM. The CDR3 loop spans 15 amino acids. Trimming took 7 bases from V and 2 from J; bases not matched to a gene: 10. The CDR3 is CASTPGSGGTYEQYF. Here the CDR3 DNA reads TGTGCCAGCACCCCCGGATCGGGAGGGACCTACGAGCAGTACTTC. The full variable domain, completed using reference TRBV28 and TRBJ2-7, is DVKVTQSSRYLVKRTGEKVFLECVQDMDHENMFWYRQDPGLGLRLIYFSYDVKMKEKGDIPEGYSVSREKKERFSLILESASTNQTSMYLCASTPGSGGTYEQYFGPGTRLTVT.

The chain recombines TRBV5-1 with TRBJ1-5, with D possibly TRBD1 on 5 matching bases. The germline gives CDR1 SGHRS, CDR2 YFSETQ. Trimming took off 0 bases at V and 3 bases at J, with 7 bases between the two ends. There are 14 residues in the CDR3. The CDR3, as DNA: TGCGCCAGCAGCTTGGGGACAAACAATCAGCCCCAGCATTTT. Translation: CASSLGTNNQPQHF.

The CDR3, as DNA: TGTGCCAGCAGCTTAGTCGGGCAAGAGACCCAGTACTTC. Protein product: CASSLVGQETQYF. The V call is TRBV7-6, the J call TRBJ2-5; no clear D gene. The ends were cut back, 1 base at V and 2 bases at J, with 5 bases in the middle. The CDR3 extends over 13 amino acids. Germline lookup yields CDR1 SGHVS and CDR2 FNYEAQ.